A single sample gave rise to the 20 T cell receptor beta chains below, sequenced in a study of T cells in localized non-small cell lung cancer. Only in-frame clones appear in the TCRdb table, and some are missing; sequencing was by immunoSEQ multiplex PCR. The top ten clones hold 1.1% of a sample with tens of thousands of clones, about 86% of them seen once. Here the sequenced sample was peripheral blood, taken before any cancer treatment. The origin of the receptors is a woman aged 35 to 70 with stage I lung adenocarcinoma.

J is TRBJ2-5 and V is TRBV5-3; D is unresolved. TRBV5-3 counts as an open reading frame of uncertain function. Trimming took off 3 bases at V and 7 bases at J, with 16 bases between the two ends. The CDR3 spans 14 residues. The CDR3 DNA sequence: TGTGCCAGAAGCTCAAACGGCAGGAAAGGGACCCAGTACTTC. Its protein product is CARSSNGRKGTQYF.

The chain is built from TRBV11-1 and TRBJ2-2, with no clear D. The CDR3 has 16 residues. Germline CDR1 is SGHAT and CDR2 is FQDESV (reference sequence). Trimming shortened V by 5 bases and J by 4 bases, and 17 bases separated the two germline ends. The CDR3 DNA reads as TGTGCCAGCAGCCCCAAGGGTACGAAGAGCACCGGGGAGCTGTTTTTT. Translating it yields CASSPKGTKSTGELFF.

The chain uses TRBV11-3 and TRBJ2-7, with D hard to call. Trimming removed 5 bases from V and 1 base from J, with 12 bases in between. CDR3 length: 14 amino acids. Germline V gene sequence: CDR1 SGHNT, CDR2 YENEEA. CDR3 in amino acids: CASSEVGPSYEQYF. Written as DNA, the CDR3 is TGTGCCAGCAGCGAAGTCGGGCCATCCTACGAGCAGTACTTC.

V usage is TRBV30 and J usage is TRBJ1-2; no definite D call. Trimming took off 1 base at V and 2 bases at J, with 8 bases between the two ends. The germline CDR1 and CDR2 sequences are GTSNPN and SVGIG (reference sequence). The CDR3 has 13 amino acids. CDR3 DNA sequence: TGTGCCTGGAGTGGCAAGGGAAACTATGGCTACACCTTC. Its translation is CAWSGKGNYGYTF.

This rearrangement joins TRBV25-1 to TRBJ1-5, with TRBD1 matching over 9 bases. CDR1 and CDR2 (germline): MGHDK, SYGVNS. This CDR3 is 14 amino acids long. J lost 6 bases, V lost 3 bases, and 3 bases had no gene match. CDR3 bases: TGTGCCAGCAGTGAGGGACAGGGACTTCAGCCCCAGCATTTT. Translated, it gives CASSEGQGLQPQHF.

The chain carries TRBV6-5 and TRBJ2-5; maybe TRBD1 (6 bases). The assigned J gene may be wrong: the sequence end matches TRBJ2-7 better. This CDR3 is 12 amino acids long. Germline loops: CDR1 MNHEY, CDR2 SVGAGI. CDR3 sequence (DNA): TGTGCCAGCAGGACAGGTACCTACGAGCAGTACTTC. Translation: CASRTGTYEQYF.

This chain uses TRBV11-3 with TRBJ1-1; D perhaps matches TRBD1 (5 bases). Trimming pared 5 bases from V and 1 base from J, leaving 17 bases between. CDR1 is SGHNT and CDR2 is YENEEA in the germline V gene. The CDR3 has 16 residues. The CDR3 coding sequence is TGTGCCAGCAGCCCCGGGGCACGGAGTCAGAACACTGAAGCTTTCTTT. Translated: CASSPGARSQNTEAFF.

V usage is TRBV27 and J usage is TRBJ2-5, with 7 bases aligning to TRBD1. Germline CDR1 reads MNHEY; CDR2 reads SMNVEV (reference sequence). The CDR3 has 15 amino acids. The V gene end was trimmed by 5 bases and the J gene end by 4 bases; junction bases not matched to a gene: 10. The CDR3: CASSINRGLRETQYF. CDR3 nucleotides: TGTGCCAGCAGTATAAACAGGGGTCTTAGAGAGACCCAGTACTTC.

This clone was detected only a few times. The rearrangement uses TRBV4-3 and TRBJ1-6, with D possibly matching TRBD1 (6 bases). Trimming removed 0 bases at V and 7 bases at J, with 10 bases between. The germline V gene has CDR1 LGHNA and CDR2 YSLEER. The CDR3 loop spans 15 amino acids. CDR3 bases: TGCGCCAGCAGCCAAGATCTCGACAGGAATTCACCCCTCCACTTT. Translation: CASSQDLDRNSPLHF.

The rearrangement links TRBV5-6 to TRBJ2-3; D is unresolved. CDR3 length equals 13 residues. Trimming took 5 bases from V and 4 from J, leaving 11 bases between them. Per germline, CDR1 SGHDT and CDR2 YYEEEE. CDR3 DNA sequence: TGTGCCAGCAGATTAGTGGGGTCAGATACGCAGTATTTT. Encoded protein: CASRLVGSDTQYF. The full variable domain, in which reference TRBV5-6 and TRBJ2-3 provide the parts outside the CDR3, is DAGVTQSPTHLIKTRGQQVTLRCSPKSGHDTVSWYQQALGQGPQFIFQYYEEEERQRGNFPDRFSGHQFPNYSSELNVNALLLGDSALYLCASRLVGSDTQYFGPGTRLTVL.

This chain connects TRBV2 to TRBJ1-6, with 7 positions matching TRBD1. The CDR3 has 13 amino acids. Trimming at V came to 10 bases and at J to 7 bases, leaving 7 bases not matched to a gene. The germline CDR1 and CDR2 sequences are SNHLY and FYNNEI. In DNA, the CDR3 is TGTGCCACCCGACAGGGAGTGAATTCACCCCTCCACTTT. Translated: CATRQGVNSPLHF.

The rearrangement links TRBV7-6 to TRBJ1-4; D uncertain. The CDR3 runs 15 residues. Germline V lookup: CDR1 SGHVS, CDR2 FNYEAQ. V was pared by 5 bases and J by 5 bases, with 15 bases between. This CDR3 is CASSPTDLSNEKLFF. The CDR3 nucleotides are TGTGCCAGCAGCCCCACAGACTTATCAAATGAAAAACTGTTTTTT.

This chain joins TRBV7-9 and TRBJ1-6; no definite D call. This CDR3 region has 13 residues. CDR1 and CDR2 (germline): SEHNR, FQNEAQ (reference sequence). Trimming cost V 6 bases and J 11 bases, with 14 bases left between them. The CDR3: CASSSEAGTPLHF. The CDR3 bases are TGTGCCAGCAGTTCCGAAGCCGGGACACCCCTCCACTTT. Together with reference TRBV7-9 and TRBJ1-6, the CDR3 gives the full variable domain: DTGVSQNPRHKITKRGQNVTFRCDPISEHNRLYWYRQTLGQGPEFLTYFQNEAQLEKSRLLSDRFSAERPKGSFSTLEIQRTEQGDSAMYLCASSSEAGTPLHFGNGTRLTVT.

This chain connects TRBV10-3 to TRBJ2-3; the D call may be TRBD1 or TRBD2 (5 bases each). Germline CDR1 ENHRY, CDR2 SYGVKD. The V end lost 0 bases, the J end lost 0 bases, and 7 bases lay between the germline ends. The CDR3 contains 15 residues. Written as DNA, the CDR3 is TGTGCCATCAGTGAGTCAAGGGACAGCACAGATACGCAGTATTTT. This encodes CAISESRDSTDTQYF.

The chain is built from TRBV7-3 and TRBJ1-6; D is possibly TRBD1 (6 bases). The CDR3 consists of 15 residues. Germline loops: CDR1 SGHTA, CDR2 FQGTGA. V lost 1 base and J 5 bases, leaving 9 bases between the germline ends. This chain's CDR3 is CASSLMGADNSPLHF. The CDR3 coding sequence is TGTGCCAGCAGCTTAATGGGGGCTGATAATTCACCCCTCCACTTT.

The rearrangement uses TRBV18 and TRBJ2-5, with a weak D call TRBD1 (5 bases). The CDR3 is made up of 16 amino acids. The germline CDR1 and CDR2 sequences are KGHSH and LQKENI. The V and J ends lost 3 bases and 5 bases respectively, with 19 bases between them. CDR3 amino acids: CASSPLLTGSGETQYF. CDR3 sequence (DNA): TGTGCCAGCTCACCTTTACTCACAGGTTCAGGGGAGACCCAGTACTTC.

This chain connects TRBV20-1 to TRBJ2-7; D uncertain. Germline-derived CDR1 and CDR2 are DFQATT and SNEGSKA (reference sequence). V was cut by 7 bases and J by 7 bases, with 14 bases left in between. The CDR3 sequence is 11 residues long. DNA for the CDR3: TGCAGTGTCGTCAGGTTAAGTGAGCAGTACTTC. This encodes CSVVRLSEQYF.

V gene TRBV10-2 combines with J gene TRBJ2-5; D is unclear. This CDR3 contains 11 residues. V lost 3 bases and J lost 5, with 4 bases in between. In germline, CDR1 is WSHSY, CDR2 SAAADI. As DNA, the CDR3 is TGCGCCAGCAGTGAATGGGAGACCCAGTACTTC. Protein sequence: CASSEWETQYF.

The V call is TRBV7-2, the J call TRBJ2-6; no firm D call. Trimming shortened V by 2 bases and J by 0 bases, and 5 bases separated the two germline ends. CDR3 length: 15 amino acids. CDR1 SGHTA and CDR2 FQGNSA come from the germline V gene. The CDR3 DNA sequence: TGTGCCAGCAGCTTACGGCTCTCTGGGGCCAACGTCCTGACTTTC. Its protein product is CASSLRLSGANVLTF. The full variable domain, in which reference TRBV7-2 and TRBJ2-6 provide the parts outside the CDR3, is GAGVSQSPSNKVTEKGKDVELRCDPISGHTALYWYRQSLGQGLEFLIYFQGNSAPDKSGLPSDRFSAERTGGSVSTLTIQRTQQEDSAVYLCASSLRLSGANVLTFGAGSRLTVL.

This clone showed up just once. The gene calls are TRBV12-5 and TRBJ2-1; D might be TRBD2 (5 bases). Germline loops: CDR1 LGHNT, CDR2 FRNRAP. The CDR3 sequence is 15 residues long. V shed 5 bases and J shed 0 bases, with 11 bases lying between them. The CDR3, as DNA: TGTGCTAGTGGTAGCGGCAGGAGCTCCTACAATGAGCAGTTCTTC. Its translation: CASGSGRSSYNEQFF.